This T cell receptor (beta chain) was captured in a study of regulatory T cells in long-lasting Graves disease. Across the whole study: The term persistent Graves' disease signified upward of 5 years on antithyroid drugs with positive TSH receptor antibodies.

Time point: persistent/refractory GD, antithyroid drugs over 5 years with positive TRAb. PBMC RNA was the source of the TCR library. According to the study, TCR beta libraries were built with iRepertoire HTBI primers and CDR3-region Arm-PCR. TCRdb redid the calling of the multiplex PCR reads with MiXCR, one entry per CDR3 protein. Here the sample spans fewer than 400,000 distinct CDR3 sequences, about a fifth being singletons. The CDR3 extends over 15 amino acids. Trimming shortened V by 0 bases and J by 11 bases, and 16 bases separated the two germline ends. Germline values: CDR1 SGHAT, CDR2 FQNNGV. Study results and caveats: It was possible that the small sample size reduced accuracy.

This clonotype was counted ten times or more. What it recognizes is unknown. The TCR originated in a female donor with Graves disease. The rearrangement joins TRBV11-2 to TRBJ1-4; D is ambiguous. The sequencing used peripheral blood mononuclear cells (PBMCs), collected when the disease was refractory, from a patient treated with antithyroid drugs. CDR3 nucleotides: TGTGCCAGCAGCTTAGATCGCCCCGCTCATTCGAAACTGTTTTTT. Protein: CASSLDRPAHSKLFF.